The rows below give T cell receptor beta chains drawn from one sample of a study of T cells after posttransplantation cyclophosphamide. The repertoire was sequenced with immunoSEQ multiplex PCR; TCRdb's copy has only in-frame clones and lacks some. The sample has some 11,000 clones, roughly 2% seen once. Sequenced here: PBMCs, sampled after allogeneic stem cell transplant with posttransplant cyclophosphamide. The receptors were gathered from a male patient younger than 45 who received an allogeneic stem cell transplant from a related donor, was CMV-positive, and had no GVHD. Among the T cells, some may be from the graft donor. Each CDR3 is given with its conserved first and last residue. The D gene is left open where the match is weak. Not every row has a clone size; where given, it reads once, few, many or a size class.

v_call	d_call	clone_size	j_call	cdr3_aa	cdr3_nt
TRBV9	-	-	TRBJ1-1	CASSVVGGVAFF	TGTGCCAGCAGCGTAGTTGGGGGCGTAGCTTTCTTT
TRBV2	-	few	TRBJ1-1	CASSVALAFF	TGTGCCAGCAGCGTAGCACTTGCTTTCTTT
TRBV28	TRBD2	few	TRBJ2-1	CASSLGLAESLPYNEQFF	TGTGCCAGCAGTTTAGGGCTAGCGGAGAGTTTACCCTACAATGAGCAGTTCTTC
TRBV9	-	few	TRBJ1-1	CASSGTGGNTEAFF	TGTGCCAGCAGCGGGACGGGGGGTAACACTGAAGCTTTCTTT
TRBV7-6	-	-	TRBJ1-1	CASSAASHTEAFF	TGTGCCAGCAGCGCCGCCAGTCACACTGAAGCTTTCTTT
TRBV6-1	-	few	TRBJ1-6	CASSPRDRSNSPLHF	TGTGCCAGCAGTCCCAGAGACAGGTCTAATTCACCCCTCCACTTT
TRBV6-1	TRBD1	-	TRBJ1-5	CASRGDRGYFQPQHF	TGTGCCAGCCGGGGGGACAGGGGTTATTTTCAGCCCCAGCATTTT
TRBV27	-	few	TRBJ1-2	CASSAAGANYGYTF	TGTGCCAGCAGTGCCGCGGGGGCTAACTATGGCTACACCTTC
TRBV27	TRBD1	few	TRBJ2-7	CASSWGQGYEQYF	TGTGCCAGCAGCTGGGGACAGGGCTACGAGCAGTACTTC
TRBV6-5	-	-	TRBJ1-6	CASSSHTGTPSLHF	TGTGCCAGCAGTTCCCACACAGGGACCCCATCCCTCCACTTT
TRBV7-2	TRBD2	few	TRBJ2-3	CASSYQTSADTQYF	TGTGCCAGCAGCTATCAGACTAGCGCCGACACGCAGTATTTT
TRBV11-2	-	-	TRBJ2-3	CASSQTTGGTDTQYF	TGTGCCAGCAGCCAGACCACGGGAGGCACAGATACGCAGTATTTT
TRBV27	TRBD2	-	TRBJ2-7	CASRKAGDPYEQYF	TGTGCCAGCAGAAAAGCGGGGGACCCCTACGAGCAGTACTTC
TRBV21-1	-	-	TRBJ2-7	CASRQASYEQYF	TGTGCCAGCAGACAGGCGTCCTACGAGCAGTACTTC
TRBV18	-	-	TRBJ2-7	CASSSGQAPYEQYF	TGTGCCAGCTCATCCGGTCAGGCCCCCTACGAGCAGTACTTC
TRBV7-2	TRBD2	-	TRBJ2-7	CASSDPTSGIKHEQYF	TGTGCCAGCAGCGACCCGACTAGCGGGATAAAGCACGAGCAGTACTTC
TRBV9	TRBD2	few	TRBJ2-5	CASSVLLGGETQYF	TGTGCCAGCAGCGTATTATTGGGGGGGGAGACCCAGTACTTC
TRBV4-1	TRBD1	-	TRBJ1-4	CASSQDLGDRTNEKLFF	TGCGCCAGCAGCCAAGATCTGGGGGACAGAACTAATGAAAAACTGTTTTTT
TRBV27	TRBD1	-	TRBJ1-2	CASRDRSTYGYTF	TGTGCCAGCCGGGACAGGTCGACTTATGGCTACACCTTC
TRBV7-2	-	-	TRBJ2-3	CASSLGQIATDTQYF	TGTGCCAGCAGCTTAGGGCAGATCGCCACAGATACGCAGTATTTT
TRBV2	-	few	TRBJ2-1	CASTWWERDEQFF	TGTGCCAGCACGTGGTGGGAGCGGGATGAGCAGTTCTTC
TRBV6-5	-	few	TRBJ2-7	CASSYGAASSYEQYF	TGTGCCAGCAGTTACGGGGCAGCAAGCTCCTACGAGCAGTACTTC
TRBV6-1	-	-	TRBJ2-7	CASRRLGAYEQYF	TGTGCCAGCAGGAGACTAGGGGCCTACGAGCAGTACTTC
TRBV5-1	-	few	TRBJ1-4	CASSAGSTNEKLFF	TGCGCCAGCAGCGCAGGGTCCACTAATGAAAAACTGTTTTTT
TRBV7-2	-	few	TRBJ1-6	CASSLIGGRDSPLHF	TGTGCCAGCAGCTTAATCGGGGGGCGCGATTCACCCCTCCACTTT
TRBV18	-	-	TRBJ2-1	CASSPARWSEQFF	TGTGCCAGCTCACCAGCTCGCTGGAGTGAGCAGTTCTTC
TRBV18	-	few	TRBJ2-1	CASSPSRDTQFF	TGTGCCAGCTCCCCATCCCGGGACACTCAGTTCTTC
TRBV19	-	few	TRBJ1-1	CASSIGGARSTEAFF	TGTGCCAGTAGTATTGGGGGGGCGCGTAGCACTGAAGCTTTCTTT
TRBV6-1	-	-	TRBJ1-5	CASSEMNRVGNQPQHF	TGTGCCAGCAGTGAGATGAACAGGGTCGGAAATCAGCCCCAGCATTTT
TRBV5-4	-	few	TRBJ2-1	CASSLAKVSSAYNEQFF	TGTGCCAGCAGCTTGGCCAAGGTATCTAGCGCATACAATGAGCAGTTCTTC
TRBV7-2	-	medium-sized	TRBJ1-2	CASSLFSPREGYGYTF	TGTGCCAGCAGCTTATTTTCTCCCAGGGAGGGCTATGGCTACACCTTC